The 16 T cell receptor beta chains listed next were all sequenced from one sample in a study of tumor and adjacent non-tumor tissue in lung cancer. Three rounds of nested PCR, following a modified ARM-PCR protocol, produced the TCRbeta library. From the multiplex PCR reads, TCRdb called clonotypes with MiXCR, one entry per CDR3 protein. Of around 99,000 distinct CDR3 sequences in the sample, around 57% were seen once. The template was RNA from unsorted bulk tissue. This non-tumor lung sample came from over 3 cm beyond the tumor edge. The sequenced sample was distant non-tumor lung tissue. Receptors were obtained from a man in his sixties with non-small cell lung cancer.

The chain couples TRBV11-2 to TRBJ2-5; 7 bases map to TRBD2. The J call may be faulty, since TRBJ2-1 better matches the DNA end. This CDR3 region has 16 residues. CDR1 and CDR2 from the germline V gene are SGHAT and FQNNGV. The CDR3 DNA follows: TGTGCCAGCAGCTTAGGGAGTGTCGGGAGGCAAGAGACCCAGTTCTTC. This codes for CASSLGSVGRQETQFF.

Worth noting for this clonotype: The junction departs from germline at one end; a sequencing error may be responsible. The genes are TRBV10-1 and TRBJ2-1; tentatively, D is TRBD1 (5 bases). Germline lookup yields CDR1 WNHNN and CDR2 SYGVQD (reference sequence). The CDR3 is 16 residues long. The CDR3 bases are TGCGCCAGCAGTGGGATTGGGTCAGGGTCCTACAATGGGCAGTTCTTC. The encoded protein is CASSGIGSGSYNGQFF.

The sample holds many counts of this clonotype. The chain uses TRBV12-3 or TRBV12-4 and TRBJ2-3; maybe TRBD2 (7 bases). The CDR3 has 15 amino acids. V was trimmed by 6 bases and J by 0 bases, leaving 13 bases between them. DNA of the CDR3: TGTGCCAGCAGCCGGGGGCGGGGGAGCACAGATACGCAGTATTTT. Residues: CASSRGRGSTDTQYF.

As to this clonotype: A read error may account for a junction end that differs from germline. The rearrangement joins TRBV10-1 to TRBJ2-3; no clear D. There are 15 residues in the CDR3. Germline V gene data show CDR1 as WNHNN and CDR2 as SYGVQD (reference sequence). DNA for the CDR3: TGCGCCAGCAGTGAGAACCTAAGGGCCACAGATACGCACTATTTT. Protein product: CASSENLRATDTHYF.

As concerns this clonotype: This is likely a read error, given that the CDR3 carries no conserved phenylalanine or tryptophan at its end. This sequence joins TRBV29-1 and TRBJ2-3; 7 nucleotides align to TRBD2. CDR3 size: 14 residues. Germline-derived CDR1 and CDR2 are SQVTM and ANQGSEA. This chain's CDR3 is CSIELGGGTDTQYL. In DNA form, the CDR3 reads TGCAGCATTGAACTTGGGGGGGGCACAGATACGCAGTATCTT.

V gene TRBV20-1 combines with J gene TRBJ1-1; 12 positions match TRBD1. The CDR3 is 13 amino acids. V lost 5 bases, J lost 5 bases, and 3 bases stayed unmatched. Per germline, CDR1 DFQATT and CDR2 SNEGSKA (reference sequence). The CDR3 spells CSAGGQGATEAFF. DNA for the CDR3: TGCAGTGCTGGGGGACAGGGGGCTACTGAAGCTTTCTTT.

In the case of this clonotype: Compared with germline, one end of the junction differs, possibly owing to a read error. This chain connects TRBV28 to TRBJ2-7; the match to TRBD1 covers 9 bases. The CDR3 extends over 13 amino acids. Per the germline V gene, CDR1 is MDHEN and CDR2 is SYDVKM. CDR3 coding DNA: TGTGTCAGCAGGGGACAGGGATATTACGAGCAGTACTTC. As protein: CVSRGQGYYEQYF.

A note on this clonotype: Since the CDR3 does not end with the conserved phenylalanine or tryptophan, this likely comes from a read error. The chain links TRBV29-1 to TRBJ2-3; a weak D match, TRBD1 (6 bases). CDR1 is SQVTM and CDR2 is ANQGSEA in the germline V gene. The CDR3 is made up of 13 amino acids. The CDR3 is CSVEGQHTDTQYS. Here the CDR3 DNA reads TGCAGTGTGGAAGGACAGCACACAGATACACAGTATTCT.

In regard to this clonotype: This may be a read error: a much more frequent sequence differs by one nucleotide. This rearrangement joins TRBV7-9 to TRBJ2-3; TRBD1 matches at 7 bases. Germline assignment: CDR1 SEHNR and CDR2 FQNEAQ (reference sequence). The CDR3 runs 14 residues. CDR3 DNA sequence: TGTGCCAGCAGCTTATTAGGGGGCTCAGATAGGCAGTATTTT. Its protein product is CASSLLGGSDRQYF.

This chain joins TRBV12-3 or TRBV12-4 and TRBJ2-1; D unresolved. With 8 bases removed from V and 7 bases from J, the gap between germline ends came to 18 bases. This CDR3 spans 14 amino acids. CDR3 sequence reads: CASGSRQRGNEQFF. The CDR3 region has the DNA TGTGCCAGCGGTTCAAGACAACGTGGGAATGAGCAGTTCTTC.

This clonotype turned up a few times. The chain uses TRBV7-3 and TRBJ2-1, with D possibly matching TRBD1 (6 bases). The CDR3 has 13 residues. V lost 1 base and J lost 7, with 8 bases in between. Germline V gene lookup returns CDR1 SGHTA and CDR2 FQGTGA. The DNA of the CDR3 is TGTGCCAGCAGCTTAAACAGGGTAAATGAGCAGTTCTTC. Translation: CASSLNRVNEQFF.

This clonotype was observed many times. In nucleotides, the CDR3 is TGTGCCAGCAGTTACTCAACAGGGCGCAATCAGCCCCAGCATTTT. As protein: CASSYSTGRNQPQHF. V and J are TRBV6-2 or TRBV6-3 and TRBJ1-5, with D possibly TRBD1 on 6 matching bases. This CDR3 has 15 amino acids. V was clipped by 0 bases and J by 2 bases, with 8 bases between them. CDR1 MNHEY and CDR2 SVGEGT come from the germline V gene.

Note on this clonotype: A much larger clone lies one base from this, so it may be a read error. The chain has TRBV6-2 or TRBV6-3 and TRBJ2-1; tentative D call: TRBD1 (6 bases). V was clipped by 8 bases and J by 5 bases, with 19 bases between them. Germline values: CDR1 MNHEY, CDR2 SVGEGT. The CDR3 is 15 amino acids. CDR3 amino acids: CASHRGWTGHNEQFF. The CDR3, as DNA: TGTGCCAGCCATAGGGGGTGGACCGGCCACAATGAGCAGTTCTTC.

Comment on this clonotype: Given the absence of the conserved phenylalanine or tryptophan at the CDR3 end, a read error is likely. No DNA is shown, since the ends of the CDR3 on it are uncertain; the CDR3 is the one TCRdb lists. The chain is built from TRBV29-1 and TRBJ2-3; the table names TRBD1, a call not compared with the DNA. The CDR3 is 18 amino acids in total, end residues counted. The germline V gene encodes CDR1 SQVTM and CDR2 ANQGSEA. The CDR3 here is CSVTGGNSGATSTDTLYL.

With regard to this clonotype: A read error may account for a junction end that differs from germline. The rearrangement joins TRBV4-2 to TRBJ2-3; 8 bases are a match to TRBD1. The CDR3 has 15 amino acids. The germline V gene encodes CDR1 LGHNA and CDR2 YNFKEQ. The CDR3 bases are TGTGCCAGTAGCCCGCAGGGGGCGACGGCAGATACGCAGTTTTTT. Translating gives CASSPQGATADTQFF.

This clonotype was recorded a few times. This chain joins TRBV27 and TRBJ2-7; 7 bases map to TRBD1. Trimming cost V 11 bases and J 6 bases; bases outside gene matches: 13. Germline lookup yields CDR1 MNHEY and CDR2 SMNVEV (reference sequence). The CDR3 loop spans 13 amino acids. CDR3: CAAMRQGTGEQYF. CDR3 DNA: TGTGCCGCGATGAGACAGGGAACGGGCGAGCAGTACTTC.